The 20 T cell receptor beta chains presented below share a single source sample, sequenced in a study of PD-L1 blockade in urothelial cancer. The method was immunoSEQ multiplex PCR; TCRdb's version includes in-frame clones alone and lacks a portion of them. The sample contains some 67,000 clones, 85% to 90% of which appear only once. This material consisted of PBMCs, taken around atezolizumab (anti-PD-L1) treatment. All receptors come from a man aged 55 to 70 with urothelial cancer.

The chain is built from TRBV28 and TRBJ2-7; 10 bases are a match to TRBD1. The CDR3 contains 13 residues. Trimming cost V 6 bases and J 3 bases; bases outside gene matches: 2. The V gene's germline CDR1 is MDHEN and CDR2 SYDVKM. The CDR3 region is CASSRDRGYEQYF. The CDR3 DNA sequence: TGTGCCAGCAGCAGGGACAGGGGCTACGAGCAGTACTTC.

The chain is built from TRBV4-1 and TRBJ2-7, with 9 bases aligning to TRBD1. Trimming cost V 3 bases and J 0 bases; bases outside gene matches: 3. This CDR3 is built from 15 residues. Germline V gives CDR1 MGHRA, CDR2 YSYEKL. The CDR3 is CASSQNRGLSYEQYF. CDR3 in DNA: TGCGCCAGCAGCCAGAACAGGGGGCTCTCCTACGAGCAGTACTTC.

This chain connects TRBV10-1 to TRBJ2-3; weak D call: TRBD2 (6 bases). Germline CDR1 is WNHNN and CDR2 is SYGVQD (reference sequence). The V end lost 2 bases, the J end lost 4 bases, and 16 bases lay between the germline ends. The CDR3 consists of 16 residues. CDR3 coding DNA: TGCGCCAGCAGTGAGGTCGCGGGATTTCGTGCAGATACGCAGTATTTT. Protein product: CASSEVAGFRADTQYF.

This chain uses TRBV11-2 with TRBJ2-1; D might be TRBD2 (6 bases). The CDR3 consists of 16 residues. Per germline, CDR1 SGHAT and CDR2 FQNNGV. Trimming shortened V by 5 bases and J by 4 bases, and 18 bases separated the two germline ends. The CDR3 nucleotides are TGTGCCAGCAGCCCCGGGGCGGGGCGGTCATACAATGAGCAGTTCTTC. Amino acid sequence: CASSPGAGRSYNEQFF.

The chain links TRBV20-1 to TRBJ1-2; TRBD1 might be the D (6 bases). Germline values: CDR1 DFQATT, CDR2 SNEGSKA (reference sequence). The CDR3 is 11 residues long. Between the trimmed V and J ends, which lost 3 bases and 4 bases, there was a span of 6 bases. CDR3 sequence reads: CSARDSYGYTF. CDR3 DNA sequence: TGCAGTGCTAGGGACAGCTATGGCTACACCTTC.

This chain joins TRBV18 and TRBJ2-5, with 14 bases that match TRBD2. With 6 bases clipped from V and 4 bases from J, the junction kept 7 bases outside the gene matches. The CDR3 totals 16 residues. Per germline, CDR1 KGHSH and CDR2 LQKENI. CDR3 protein: CASSKTSGGASETQYF. DNA of the CDR3: TGTGCCAGCTCGAAGACTAGCGGGGGGGCCTCAGAGACCCAGTACTTC.

About this clone: No conserved phenylalanine or tryptophan ends this CDR3, so it is likely a read error. This chain joins TRBV5-1 and TRBJ1-2, with 9 bases fitting TRBD1. CDR1 and CDR2 (germline): SGHRS, YFSETQ. V trimming: 3 bases; J trimming: 1 base; junction bases outside the gene matches: 7. CDR3 size: 16 residues. CDR3 bases: TGCGCCAGCAGCTACGGGACAGGGAGTCTTAACTATGGCTACACCCTC. Amino acid sequence: CASSYGTGSLNYGYTL.

V and J are TRBV30 and TRBJ1-4; possible D gene TRBD1, 5 bases. Trimming stripped 3 bases from V and 8 bases from J, with 19 bases between. CDR3 length: 15 amino acids. Germline values: CDR1 GTSNPN, CDR2 SVGIG (reference sequence). CDR3 loop: CAWRRPGQRGEKLFF. The CDR3, as DNA: TGTGCCTGGAGGCGACCCGGGCAACGGGGGGAAAAACTGTTTTTT.

The genes are TRBV5-1 and TRBJ2-2; 7 bases align to TRBD1. The CDR3 runs to 15 residues. Germline CDR1 and CDR2: SGHRS and YFSETQ. Losses at the gene ends were 4 bases for V and 1 base for J; bases not matched to a gene: 4. CDR3 nucleotide sequence: TGCGCCAGCAGCAGTAGGACAGGGAACACCGGGGAGCTGTTTTTT. Encoded protein: CASSSRTGNTGELFF.

This chain connects TRBV11-2 to TRBJ2-2; 9 positions agree with TRBD2. The CDR3 contains 16 residues. Germline V gene data show CDR1 as SGHAT and CDR2 as FQNNGV. V shed 5 bases and J 7 bases; nucleotides not matched to a gene: 11. The CDR3 bases are TGTGCCAGCAGCCGAGGAGCTAGCGGGGCGGGCGGGGAGCTGTTTTTT. Translation: CASSRGASGAGGELFF.

The chain couples TRBV9 to TRBJ2-5; 10 positions agree with TRBD2. Germline V gene lookup returns CDR1 SGDLS and CDR2 YYNGEE. Trimming at V came to 3 bases and at J to 0 bases, leaving 5 bases not matched to a gene. This CDR3 has 16 amino acids. CDR3 in amino acids: CASSAGAGGYQETQYF. In DNA form, the CDR3 reads TGTGCCAGCAGCGCGGGAGCGGGAGGGTACCAAGAGACCCAGTACTTC.

The chain combines TRBV28 with TRBJ2-5; a possible D gene is TRBD1 (5 bases). This CDR3 spans 16 amino acids. Germline assignment: CDR1 MDHEN and CDR2 SYDVKM. The germline V and J ends were trimmed by 5 bases and 1 base, with 17 bases remaining between them. The CDR3 spells CASSQLFGQGQETQYF. CDR3 coding DNA: TGTGCCAGCAGTCAGCTTTTCGGGCAGGGCCAAGAGACCCAGTACTTC.

The chain carries TRBV5-4 and TRBJ2-1; the match to TRBD2 covers 9 bases. The CDR3 runs 15 residues. Germline CDR1 is SGHNT and CDR2 is YYREEE (reference sequence). The ends lost 0 bases at V and 5 bases at J; junction bases unmatched: 3. This CDR3 reads CASSLAPSGNNEQFF. The CDR3 DNA sequence: TGTGCCAGCAGCTTGGCGCCTAGCGGGAACAATGAGCAGTTCTTC.

This clone was recorded a few times. The V and J genes are TRBV7-8 and TRBJ1-2; 7 bases line up with TRBD1. The CDR3 runs 13 residues. The V and J ends lost 7 bases and 6 bases, in that order; junction bases with no gene match: 8. Germline V lookup: CDR1 SGHVS, CDR2 FQNEAQ. The CDR3: CASTRGQYHGYTF. The CDR3 DNA sequence: TGTGCCAGCACCCGGGGACAGTACCATGGCTACACCTTC.

The J gene is TRBJ2-2, the V gene TRBV7-3; maybe TRBD2 (6 bases). Germline assignment: CDR1 SGHTA and CDR2 FQGTGA. The CDR3 has 14 residues. V lost 6 bases, J lost 3 bases, and 11 bases lay in between. The CDR3 coding sequence is TGTGCCAGCAGACCAGGCGGGGACACCGGGGAGCTGTTTTTT. The encoded protein is CASRPGGDTGELFF.

The J gene is TRBJ2-7, the V gene TRBV6-5, with 7 bases lining up with TRBD1. CDR1 is MNHEY, CDR2 SVGAGI, per germline. The CDR3 sequence is 15 residues long. The V gene end was trimmed by 3 bases and the J gene end by 1 base; junction bases not matched to a gene: 6. The CDR3 DNA sequence: TGTGCCAGCAGTTATCACGGACAGGCTTCCTACGAGCAGTACTTC. Its protein is CASSYHGQASYEQYF.

CDR3 coding DNA: TGTGCCAGCAGCTTTAGGCGGGACGAAAACATTCAGTACTTC. It specifies CASSFRRDENIQYF. The chain carries TRBV7-2 and TRBJ2-4, with D possibly TRBD2 on 6 matching bases. Germline V gene sequence: CDR1 SGHTA, CDR2 FQGNSA. CDR3 length: 14 residues. Between the trimmed V and J ends, which lost 3 bases and 5 bases, there was a span of 11 bases.

The rearrangement links TRBV28 to TRBJ2-4, with 10 bases matching TRBD1. CDR1 is MDHEN, CDR2 SYDVKM, per germline. This CDR3 contains 15 residues. The V segment lost 5 bases and the J segment 7 bases; nucleotides outside the gene matches: 8. CDR3 amino acids: CASSPPGQGWNIQYF. The DNA for the CDR3 is TGTGCCAGCAGTCCCCCGGGACAGGGGTGGAACATTCAGTACTTC.

The V call is TRBV16, the J call TRBJ1-4, with TRBD1 matching over 8 bases. V was clipped by 3 bases and J by 10 bases; unmatched bases: 7. CDR1 and CDR2 from the germline V gene are KGHSY and FQNENV. The CDR3 totals 14 residues. The CDR3, as DNA: TGTGCCAGCAGCCAGGACAGGGCCACCGGAAAACTGTTTTTT. Protein: CASSQDRATGKLFF. Supplemented by reference TRBV16 and TRBJ1-4, the full variable domain reads GEEVAQTPKHLVRGEGQKAKLYCAPIKGHSYVFWYQQVLKNEFKFLISFQNENVFDETGMPKERFSAKCLPNSPCSLEIQATKLEDSAVYFCASSQDRATGKLFFGSGTQLSVL.

V is TRBV5-1 and J is TRBJ2-2; D unclear. Trimming shortened V by 4 bases and J by 6 bases, and 10 bases separated the two germline ends. The CDR3 spans 13 residues. CDR1 SGHRS and CDR2 YFSETQ come from the germline V gene. The CDR3 is CASSIGWAGELFF. The CDR3 bases are TGCGCCAGCAGCATCGGGTGGGCCGGGGAGCTGTTTTTT.